This TCR beta chain derives from a study of T cells in Graves' hyperthyroidism and ophthalmopathy. RNA transcripts served as the template for amplifying TCR beta CDR3 regions. In the first-round RT-PCR of the TCR CDR3, the HTBI primer set was used. TCRdb re-called the multiplex PCR reads through MiXCR, storing one row per CDR3 protein. The sample lists about 640,000 distinct CDR3 sequences; more than 20% were seen once. PBMCs stemmed from about 9.5 ml fresh peripheral blood. CDR1 is LGHDT and CDR2 is YNNKEL in the germline V gene (reference sequence). This CDR3 has 12 residues. Trimming pared 1 base from V and 5 bases from J, leaving 3 bases between. This clonotype has ten or more counts.

The chain couples TRBV3-1 to TRBJ2-1; unclear D gene. Material for sequencing was blood. This sequence originates from a man aged 25-45 years with Graves' ophthalmopathy. This CDR3 reads CASSQVDNEQFF. CDR3 DNA: TGTGCCAGCAGCCAAGTGGACAATGAGCAGTTCTTC.